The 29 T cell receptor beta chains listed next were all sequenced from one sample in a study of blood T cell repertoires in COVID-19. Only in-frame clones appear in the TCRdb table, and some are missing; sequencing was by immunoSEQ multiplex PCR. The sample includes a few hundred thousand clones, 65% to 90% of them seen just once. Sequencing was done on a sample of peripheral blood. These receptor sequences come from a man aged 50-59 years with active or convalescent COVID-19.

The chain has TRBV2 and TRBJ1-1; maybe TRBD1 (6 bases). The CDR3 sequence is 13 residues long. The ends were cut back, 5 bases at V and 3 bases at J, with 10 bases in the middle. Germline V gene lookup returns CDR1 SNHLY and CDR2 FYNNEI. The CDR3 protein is CASSIQGYTEAFF. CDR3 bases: TGTGCCAGCAGTATTCAGGGGTACACTGAAGCTTTCTTT.

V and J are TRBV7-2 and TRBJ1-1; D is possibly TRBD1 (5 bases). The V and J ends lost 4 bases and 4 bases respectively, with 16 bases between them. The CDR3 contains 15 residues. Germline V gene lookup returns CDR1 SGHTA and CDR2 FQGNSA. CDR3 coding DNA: TGTGCCAGCAGCTCGAACCCGGGGACTGGCACTGAAGCTTTCTTT. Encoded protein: CASSSNPGTGTEAFF. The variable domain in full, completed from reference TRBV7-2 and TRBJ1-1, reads GAGVSQSPSNKVTEKGKDVELRCDPISGHTALYWYRQSLGQGLEFLIYFQGNSAPDKSGLPSDRFSAERTGGSVSTLTIQRTQQEDSAVYLCASSSNPGTGTEAFFGQGTRLTVV.

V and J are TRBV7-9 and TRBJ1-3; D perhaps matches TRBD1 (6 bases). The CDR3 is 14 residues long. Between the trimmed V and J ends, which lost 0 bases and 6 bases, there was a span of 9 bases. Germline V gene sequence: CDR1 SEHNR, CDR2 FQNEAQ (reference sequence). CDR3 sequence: CASSLAGHKNTIYF. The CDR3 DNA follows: TGTGCCAGCAGCTTAGCGGGACATAAAAACACCATATATTTT.

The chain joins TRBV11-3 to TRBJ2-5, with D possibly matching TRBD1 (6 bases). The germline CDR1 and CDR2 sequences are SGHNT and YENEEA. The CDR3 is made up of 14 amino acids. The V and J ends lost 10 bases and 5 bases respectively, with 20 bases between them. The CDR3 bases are TGTGCCACCCCCCCCCTACAGGGACGCGAGACCCAGTACTTC. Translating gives CATPPLQGRETQYF.

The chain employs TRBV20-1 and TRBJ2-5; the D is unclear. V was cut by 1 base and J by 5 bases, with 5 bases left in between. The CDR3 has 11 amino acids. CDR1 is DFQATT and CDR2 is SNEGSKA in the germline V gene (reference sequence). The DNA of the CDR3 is TGCAGTGCTAGAGGCGAGGAGACCCAGTACTTC. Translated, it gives CSARGEETQYF.

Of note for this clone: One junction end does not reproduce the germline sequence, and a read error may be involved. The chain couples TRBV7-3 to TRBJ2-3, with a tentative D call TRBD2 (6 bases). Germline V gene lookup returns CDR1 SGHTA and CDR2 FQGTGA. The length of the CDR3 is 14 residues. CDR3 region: CASSLGTSIDTQYF. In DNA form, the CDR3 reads TGTGCCAGCAGCTTAGGAACTAGCATAGATACGCAGTATTTT.

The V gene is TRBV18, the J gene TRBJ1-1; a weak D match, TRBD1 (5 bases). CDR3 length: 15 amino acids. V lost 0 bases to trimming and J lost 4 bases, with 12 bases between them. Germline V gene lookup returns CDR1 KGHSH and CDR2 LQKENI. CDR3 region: CASSPPESGRTEAFF. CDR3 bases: TGTGCCAGCTCACCACCGGAGTCAGGGCGCACTGAAGCTTTCTTT.

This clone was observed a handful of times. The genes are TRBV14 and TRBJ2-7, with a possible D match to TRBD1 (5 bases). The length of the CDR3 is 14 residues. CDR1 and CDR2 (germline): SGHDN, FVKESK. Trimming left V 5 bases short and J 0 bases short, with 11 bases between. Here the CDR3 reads CASSGAPSSYEQYF. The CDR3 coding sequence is TGTGCCAGCAGCGGGGCGCCGAGCTCCTACGAGCAGTACTTC. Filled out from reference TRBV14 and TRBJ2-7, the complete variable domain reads EAGVTQFPSHSVIEKGQTVTLRCDPISGHDNLYWYRRVMGKEIKFLLHFVKESKQDESGMPNNRFLAERTGGTYSTLKVQPAELEDSGVYFCASSGAPSSYEQYFGPGTRLTVT.

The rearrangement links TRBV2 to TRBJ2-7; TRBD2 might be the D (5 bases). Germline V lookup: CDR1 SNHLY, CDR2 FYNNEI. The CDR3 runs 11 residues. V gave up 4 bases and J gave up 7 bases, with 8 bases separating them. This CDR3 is CASSAGLEQYF. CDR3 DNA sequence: TGTGCCAGCAGTGCAGGACTTGAGCAGTACTTC. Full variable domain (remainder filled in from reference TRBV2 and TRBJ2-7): EPEVTQTPSHQVTQMGQEVILRCVPISNHLYFYWYRQILGQKVEFLVSFYNNEISEKSEIFDDQFSVERPDGSNFTLKIRSTKLEDSAMYFCASSAGLEQYFGPGTRLTVT.

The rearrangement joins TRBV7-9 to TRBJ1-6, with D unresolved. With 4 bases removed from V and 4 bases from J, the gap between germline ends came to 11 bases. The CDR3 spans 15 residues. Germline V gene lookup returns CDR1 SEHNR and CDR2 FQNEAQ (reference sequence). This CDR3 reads CASSSGSDYNSPLHF. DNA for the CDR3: TGTGCCAGCAGCTCGGGGTCAGATTATAATTCACCCCTCCACTTT.

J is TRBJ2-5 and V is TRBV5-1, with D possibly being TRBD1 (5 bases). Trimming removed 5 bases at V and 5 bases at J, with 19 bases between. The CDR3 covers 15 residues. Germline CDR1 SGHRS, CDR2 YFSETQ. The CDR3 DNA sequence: TGCGCCAGCAGGGAACGGGCAGGGTCGCGGGAGACCCAGTACTTC. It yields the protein CASRERAGSRETQYF.

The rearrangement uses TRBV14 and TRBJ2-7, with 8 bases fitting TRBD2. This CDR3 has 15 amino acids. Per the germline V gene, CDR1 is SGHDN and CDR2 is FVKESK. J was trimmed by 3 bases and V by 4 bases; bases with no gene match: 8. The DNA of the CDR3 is TGTGCCAGCAGCCGTAGACTAGCGAGTAGCTACGAGCAGTACTTC. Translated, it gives CASSRRLASSYEQYF.

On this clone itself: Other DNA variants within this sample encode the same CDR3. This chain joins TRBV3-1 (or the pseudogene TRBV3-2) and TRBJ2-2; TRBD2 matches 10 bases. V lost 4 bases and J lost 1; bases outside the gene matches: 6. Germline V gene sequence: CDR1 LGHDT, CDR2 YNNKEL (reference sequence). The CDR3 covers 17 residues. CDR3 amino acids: CASSLRTSGRNTGELFF. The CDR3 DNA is TGTGCCAGCAGCCTTCGGACTAGCGGAAGGAACACCGGGGAGCTGTTTTTT.

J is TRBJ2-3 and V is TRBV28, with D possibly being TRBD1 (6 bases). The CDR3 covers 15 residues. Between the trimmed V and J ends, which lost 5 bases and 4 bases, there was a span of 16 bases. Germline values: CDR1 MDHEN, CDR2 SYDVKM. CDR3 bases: TGTGCCAGCAGTCCGGGACATTCCGCAGCAGATACGCAGTATTTT. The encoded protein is CASSPGHSAADTQYF.

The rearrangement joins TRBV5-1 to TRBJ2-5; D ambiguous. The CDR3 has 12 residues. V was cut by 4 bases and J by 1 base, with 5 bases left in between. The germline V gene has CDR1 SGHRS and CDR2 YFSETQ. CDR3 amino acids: CASSRSQETQYF. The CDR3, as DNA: TGCGCCAGCAGCCGGTCCCAAGAGACCCAGTACTTC.

In DNA, the CDR3 is TGCGCCAGCAGCCATGTAGCGGGATTTATCTATGAGCAGTTCTTC. Its translation: CASSHVAGFIYEQFF. The rearrangement links TRBV4-1 to TRBJ2-1; 8 nucleotides agree with TRBD2. Germline loops: CDR1 MGHRA, CDR2 YSYEKL. J was trimmed by 8 bases and V by 3 bases; bases with no gene match: 9. This CDR3 contains 15 residues.

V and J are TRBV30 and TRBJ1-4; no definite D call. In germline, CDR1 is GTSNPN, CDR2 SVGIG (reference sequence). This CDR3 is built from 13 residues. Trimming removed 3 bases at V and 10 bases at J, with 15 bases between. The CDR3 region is CAWRARTEGKLFF. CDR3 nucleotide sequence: TGTGCCTGGAGGGCTCGGACGGAGGGAAAACTGTTTTTT.

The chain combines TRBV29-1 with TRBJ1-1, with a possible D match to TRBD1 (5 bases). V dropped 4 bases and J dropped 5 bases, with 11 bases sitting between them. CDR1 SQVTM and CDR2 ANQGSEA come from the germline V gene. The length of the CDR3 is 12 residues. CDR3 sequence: CSVVWGGTEAFF. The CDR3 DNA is TGCAGCGTTGTTTGGGGGGGGACTGAAGCTTTCTTT. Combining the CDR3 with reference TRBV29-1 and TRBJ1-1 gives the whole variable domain SAVISQKPSRDICQRGTSLTIQCQVDSQVTMMFWYRQQPGQSLTLIATANQGSEATYESGFVIDKFPISRPNLTFSTLTVSNMSPEDSSIYLCSVVWGGTEAFFGQGTRLTVV.

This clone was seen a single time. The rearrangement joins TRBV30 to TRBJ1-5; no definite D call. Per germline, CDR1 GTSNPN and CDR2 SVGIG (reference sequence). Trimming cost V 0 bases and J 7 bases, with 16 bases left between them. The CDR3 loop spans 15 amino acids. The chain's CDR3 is CAWSVLDAPRQPQHF. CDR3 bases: TGTGCCTGGAGTGTACTAGACGCCCCCCGACAGCCCCAGCATTTT.

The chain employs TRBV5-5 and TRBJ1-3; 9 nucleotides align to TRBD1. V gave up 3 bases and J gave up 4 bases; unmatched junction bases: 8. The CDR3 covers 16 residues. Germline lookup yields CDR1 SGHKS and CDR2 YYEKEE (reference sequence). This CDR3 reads CASSWGTGRAGNTIYF. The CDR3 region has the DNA TGTGCCAGCAGCTGGGGGACAGGGCGGGCCGGAAACACCATATATTTT.

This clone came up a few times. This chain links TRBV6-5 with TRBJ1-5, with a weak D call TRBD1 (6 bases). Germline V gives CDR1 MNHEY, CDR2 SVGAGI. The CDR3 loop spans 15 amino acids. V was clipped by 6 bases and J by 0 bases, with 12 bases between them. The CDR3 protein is CASRKQGYSNQPQHF. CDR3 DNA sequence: TGTGCCAGCAGAAAACAGGGCTATAGCAATCAGCCCCAGCATTTT.

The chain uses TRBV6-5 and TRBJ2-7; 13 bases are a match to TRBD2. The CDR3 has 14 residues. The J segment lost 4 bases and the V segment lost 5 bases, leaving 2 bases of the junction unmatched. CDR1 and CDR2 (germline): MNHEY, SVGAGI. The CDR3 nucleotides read TGTGCCAGCAGTCCACTAGCGGGAGGGTACGAGCAGTACTTC. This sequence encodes CASSPLAGGYEQYF.

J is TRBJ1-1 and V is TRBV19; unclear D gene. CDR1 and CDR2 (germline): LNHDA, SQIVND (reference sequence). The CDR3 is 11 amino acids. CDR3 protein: CATGPSAWAFF. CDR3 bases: TGTGCTACTGGGCCCTCTGCGTGGGCTTTCTTT.

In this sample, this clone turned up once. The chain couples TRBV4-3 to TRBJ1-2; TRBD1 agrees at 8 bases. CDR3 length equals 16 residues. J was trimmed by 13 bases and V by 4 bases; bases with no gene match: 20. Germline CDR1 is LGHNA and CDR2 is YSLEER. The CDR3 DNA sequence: TGCGCCAGCAGCCCCCAGTCCGGACAGGGCACTACCCATGTCACCTTC. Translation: CASSPQSGQGTTHVTF.

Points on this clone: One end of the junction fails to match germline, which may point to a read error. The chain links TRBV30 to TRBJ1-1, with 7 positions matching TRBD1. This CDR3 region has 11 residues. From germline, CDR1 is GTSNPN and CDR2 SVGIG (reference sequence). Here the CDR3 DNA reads TGTGCCTGCCCGGCCGACAGGGTTCCCTACTTT. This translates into CACPADRVPYF.

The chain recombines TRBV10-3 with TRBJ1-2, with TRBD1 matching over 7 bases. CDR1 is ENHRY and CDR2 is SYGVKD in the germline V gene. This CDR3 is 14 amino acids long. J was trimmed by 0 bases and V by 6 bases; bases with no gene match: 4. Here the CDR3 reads CAIRDRTANYGYTF. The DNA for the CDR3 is TGTGCCATCAGGGACAGGACAGCTAACTATGGCTACACCTTC.

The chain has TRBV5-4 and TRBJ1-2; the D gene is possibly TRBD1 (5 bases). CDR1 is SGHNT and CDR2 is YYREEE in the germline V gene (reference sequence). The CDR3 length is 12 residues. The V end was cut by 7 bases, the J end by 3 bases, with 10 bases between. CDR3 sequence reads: CASGRDYYGYTF. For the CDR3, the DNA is TGTGCCAGCGGCAGGGACTACTATGGCTACACCTTC.

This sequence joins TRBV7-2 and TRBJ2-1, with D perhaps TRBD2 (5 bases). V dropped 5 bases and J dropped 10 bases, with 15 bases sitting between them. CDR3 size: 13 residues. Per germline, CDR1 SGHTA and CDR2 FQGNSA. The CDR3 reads CASSPGFAQEQFF. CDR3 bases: TGTGCCAGCAGCCCGGGATTCGCCCAAGAGCAGTTCTTC. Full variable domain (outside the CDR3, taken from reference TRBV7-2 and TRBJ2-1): GAGVSQSPSNKVTEKGKDVELRCDPISGHTALYWYRQSLGQGLEFLIYFQGNSAPDKSGLPSDRFSAERTGGSVSTLTIQRTQQEDSAVYLCASSPGFAQEQFFGPGTRLTVL.

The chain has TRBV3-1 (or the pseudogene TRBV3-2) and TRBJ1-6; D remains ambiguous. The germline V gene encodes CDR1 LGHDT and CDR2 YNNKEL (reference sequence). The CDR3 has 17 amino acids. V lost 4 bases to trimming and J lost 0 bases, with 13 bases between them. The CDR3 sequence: CASSPPRADSYNSPLHF. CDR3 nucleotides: TGTGCCAGCAGCCCCCCCCGTGCAGACTCCTATAATTCACCCCTCCACTTT.